The 2 T cell receptor beta chains in this list originate from one sample, sequenced in a study of cytotoxic CD8 clonotypes in ibrutinib-treated CLL (dated by TCRdb to the early 2020s). The library was prepared using the immunoSEQ multiplex PCR assay. The clones in this table, taken by TCRdb from immuneACCESS, are in-frame only. Not every clone is retained; where verified, under half of the shortfall comes from an unresolved V gene, and the cause of the rest is unknown. The sample table lists around 70,000 clones, around two thirds of them with a count of one. Under 6% of the sample is taken by the ten largest. The label giving this sample's time point can be read as: roughly 12 months on ibrutinib. Sequencing was performed on PBMCs, taken after 12 months of ibrutinib treatment. These receptors originate from a human donor with chronic lymphocytic leukemia.

This chain links TRBV9 with TRBJ2-7; D is perhaps TRBD1 (6 bases). This CDR3 has 15 amino acids. Germline V gene lookup returns CDR1 SGDLS and CDR2 YYNGEE. Trimming removed 0 bases from V and 4 bases from J, with 14 bases in between. The CDR3 is CASSVGGGLRYEQYF. The CDR3 region has the DNA TGTGCCAGCAGCGTAGGAGGGGGTTTGAGATACGAGCAGTACTTC.

The chain employs TRBV10-3 and TRBJ2-5; 8 bases agree with TRBD1. Germline assignment: CDR1 ENHRY and CDR2 SYGVKD. This CDR3 has 16 amino acids. Losses at the gene ends were 6 bases for V and 5 bases for J; bases not matched to a gene: 14. Written as DNA, the CDR3 is TGTGCCATCAGCAGTCCTTTCCAGGGGGCGAGGGAGACCCAGTACTTC. Amino acids: CAISSPFQGARETQYF.